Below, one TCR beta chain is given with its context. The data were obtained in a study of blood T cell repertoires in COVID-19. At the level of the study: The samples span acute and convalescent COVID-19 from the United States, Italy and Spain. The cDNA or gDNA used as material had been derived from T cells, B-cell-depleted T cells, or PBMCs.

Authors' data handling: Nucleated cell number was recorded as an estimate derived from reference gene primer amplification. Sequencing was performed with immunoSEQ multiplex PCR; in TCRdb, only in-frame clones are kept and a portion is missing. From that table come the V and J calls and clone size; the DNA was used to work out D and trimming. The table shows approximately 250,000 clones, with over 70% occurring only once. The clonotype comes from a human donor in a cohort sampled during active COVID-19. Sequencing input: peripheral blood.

The CDR3 reads CASSQQGYTEAFF. As DNA, the CDR3 is TGTGCCAGCAGCCAGCAGGGGTACACTGAAGCTTTCTTT. The rearrangement links TRBV14 to TRBJ1-1, with D perhaps TRBD1 (6 bases). The CDR3 has 13 residues. Germline loops: CDR1 SGHDN, CDR2 FVKESK. The ends were cut back, 3 bases at V and 3 bases at J, with 8 bases in the middle.